This entry lists 27 T cell receptor beta chains sequenced from one sample in a study of OX40 agonist ivuxolimab in advanced cancers. Libraries were prepared by immunoSEQ multiplex PCR; TCRdb keeps only in-frame clonotypes and omits some of them. Of approximately 80,000 clones in the sample, around 90% were seen once. The source was CD4+ or CD8+ T cells sorted from blood, collected in a trial of the OX40 agonist ivuxolimab. These receptor sequences come from an adult with an advanced solid tumor such as melanoma, head and neck, liver or kidney cancer.

The chain recombines TRBV19 with TRBJ2-7; 16 nucleotides align to TRBD2. In germline, CDR1 is LNHDA, CDR2 SQIVND (reference sequence). This CDR3 has 16 amino acids. With 9 bases clipped from V and 2 bases from J, the junction kept 7 bases outside the gene matches. In DNA, the CDR3 is TGTGCCAGCCAAGGGACTAGCGGGAGGGCCCCCTACGAGCAGTACTTC. Its translation is CASQGTSGRAPYEQYF.

This chain links TRBV23-1 with TRBJ2-3; 7 bases agree with TRBD2. TRBV23-1 is an open reading frame, and its role is uncertain. The CDR3 length is 20 residues. J was trimmed by 0 bases and V by 4 bases; bases with no gene match: 19. The CDR3 spells CASSLVGNSGLVPSTDTQYF. The DNA for the CDR3 is TGCGCCAGCAGTCTCGTCGGGAATTCCGGACTAGTCCCAAGCACAGATACGCAGTATTTT.

The chain carries TRBV10-3 and TRBJ2-2, with 9 bases lining up with TRBD1. V shed 5 bases and J 5 bases; nucleotides not matched to a gene: 3. The germline gives CDR1 ENHRY, CDR2 SYGVKD. The CDR3 is 14 amino acids. CDR3 bases: TGTGCCATCAGTACAGGGGGCCGGACCGGGGAGCTGTTTTTT. Its translation: CAISTGGRTGELFF.

CDR3 DNA sequence: TGTGCCAGCAGTATTGACAGGGGGAGGAGAGAGACCCAGTACTTC. The encoded protein is CASSIDRGRRETQYF. The chain recombines TRBV7-2 with TRBJ2-5; 9 nucleotides match TRBD1. The junction had 9 bases not matched to a gene; V was cut back by 6 bases and J by 4 bases. In germline, CDR1 is SGHTA, CDR2 FQGNSA. CDR3 length: 15 amino acids.

The chain carries TRBV2 and TRBJ2-7; TRBD2 aligns across 11 bases. The CDR3 is made up of 14 amino acids. Germline-derived CDR1 and CDR2 are SNHLY and FYNNEI. Losses at the gene ends were 10 bases for V and 2 bases for J; bases not matched to a gene: 7. As DNA, the CDR3 is TGTGCCACCAGACTAGCGGGGACCCCCTACGAGCAGTACTTC. This translates into CATRLAGTPYEQYF.

V is TRBV5-1 and J is TRBJ1-1, with unresolved D. CDR3 length equals 14 residues. The V end was cut by 0 bases, the J end by 1 base, with 7 bases between. Germline V gene sequence: CDR1 SGHRS, CDR2 YFSETQ. Here the CDR3 reads CASSLAHPNTEAFF. The CDR3 DNA reads TGCGCCAGCAGCTTGGCGCACCCGAACACTGAAGCTTTCTTT. Full variable domain (missing parts from reference TRBV5-1 and TRBJ1-1): KAGVTQTPRYLIKTRGQQVTLSCSPISGHRSVSWYQQTPGQGLQFLFEYFSETQRNKGNFPGRFSGRQFSNSRSEMNVSTLELGDSALYLCASSLAHPNTEAFFGQGTRLTVV.

The chain combines TRBV2 with TRBJ1-2; no reliable D call. Germline V gene lookup returns CDR1 SNHLY and CDR2 FYNNEI. The CDR3 is 16 amino acids. Trimming took 0 bases from V and 5 from J, leaving 16 bases between them. CDR3 loop: CASSEALRLGSYGYTF. CDR3 DNA: TGTGCCAGCAGTGAAGCGCTTAGGTTGGGATCTTATGGCTACACCTTC.

This clone was detected a few times. The chain uses TRBV29-1 and TRBJ1-1; D is perhaps TRBD1 (5 bases). Germline values: CDR1 SQVTM, CDR2 ANQGSEA. V was cut by 7 bases and J by 1 base, with 16 bases left in between. CDR3 length equals 14 residues. The CDR3 reads CSARTPGGNTEAFF. The CDR3 DNA reads TGCAGCGCCAGGACGCCGGGGGGGAACACTGAAGCTTTCTTT.

The chain has TRBV19 and TRBJ1-4, with D possibly TRBD1 on 5 matching bases. Per the germline V gene, CDR1 is LNHDA and CDR2 is SQIVND (reference sequence). The CDR3 runs 14 residues. Trimming cost V 5 bases and J 3 bases, with 10 bases left between them. In DNA form, the CDR3 reads TGTGCCAGTAGTTCCAGGGCACCTAATGAAAAACTGTTTTTT. Translated: CASSSRAPNEKLFF. Based on the CDR3 plus reference TRBV19 and TRBJ1-4, the full variable domain is DGGITQSPKYLFRKEGQNVTLSCEQNLNHDAMYWYRQDPGQGLRLIYYSQIVNDFQKGDIAEGYSVSREKKESFPLTVTSAQKNPTAFYLCASSSRAPNEKLFFGSGTQLSVL.

This chain connects TRBV5-1 to TRBJ1-1; D gene unclear. Germline V gives CDR1 SGHRS, CDR2 YFSETQ. This CDR3 is 14 amino acids long. The V gene lost 2 bases and the J gene lost 0 bases, with 8 bases spanning the gap. CDR3 DNA: TGCGCCAGCAGCTTTGCAAACATGAACACTGAAGCTTTCTTT. Protein sequence: CASSFANMNTEAFF.

This clone appeared a single time. V and J are TRBV4-1 and TRBJ2-5, with unresolved D. This CDR3 has 13 residues. Trimming took off 1 base at V and 4 bases at J, with 7 bases between the two ends. CDR1 is MGHRA, CDR2 YSYEKL, per germline. The CDR3 here is CASSQVASETQYF. The CDR3 DNA reads TGCGCCAGCAGCCAAGTCGCATCAGAGACCCAGTACTTC.

This sequence joins TRBV5-4 and TRBJ1-5, with 8 positions matching TRBD1. This CDR3 contains 15 residues. Germline values: CDR1 SGHNT, CDR2 YYREEE (reference sequence). Losses at the gene ends were 4 bases for V and 7 bases for J; bases not matched to a gene: 10. CDR3 DNA sequence: TGTGCCAGCAGCCCTGGACAGGGCTTTACCCAGCCCCAGCATTTT. It translates to CASSPGQGFTQPQHF.

The chain couples TRBV2 to TRBJ2-7; the match to TRBD1 covers 8 bases. The germline CDR1 and CDR2 sequences are SNHLY and FYNNEI. CDR3 length: 14 residues. The V and J ends lost 5 bases and 6 bases, in that order; junction bases with no gene match: 9. The CDR3 here is CASSSGQGAAEQYF. DNA of the CDR3: TGTGCCAGCAGTTCTGGCCAGGGGGCGGCCGAGCAGTACTTC.

The chain recombines TRBV7-6 with TRBJ2-7; D possibly corresponds to TRBD2 (6 bases). Germline CDR1 reads SGHVS; CDR2 reads FNYEAQ. V was clipped by 5 bases and J by 5 bases, with 13 bases between them. The CDR3 is 13 amino acids. This CDR3 is CASSGSGLHEQYF. In DNA, the CDR3 is TGTGCCAGCAGCGGTAGCGGCCTCCACGAGCAGTACTTC.

This clone is medium-sized within its sample. This chain uses TRBV30 with TRBJ2-7, with D tentatively TRBD2 (6 bases). The CDR3 has 17 amino acids. V lost 1 base, J lost 2 bases, and 21 bases lay in between. CDR1 is GTSNPN and CDR2 is SVGIG in the germline V gene (reference sequence). DNA for the CDR3: TGTGCCTGGAGTGCCGCCCCTCGACTAGGAATGACCTACGAGCAGTACTTC. This encodes CAWSAAPRLGMTYEQYF.

The gene calls are TRBV19 and TRBJ2-7; TRBD1 is a possible D gene (5 bases). CDR1 and CDR2 from the germline V gene are LNHDA and SQIVND (reference sequence). There are 13 residues in the CDR3. The V and J ends lost 4 bases and 6 bases respectively, with 13 bases between them. For the CDR3, the DNA is TGTGCCAGTAGTACGCAGGGTTCCCTCGAGCAGTACTTC. Translated: CASSTQGSLEQYF.

This chain connects TRBV11-2 to TRBJ1-2; 7 nucleotides align to TRBD1. Germline CDR1 is SGHAT and CDR2 is FQNNGV. This CDR3 contains 15 residues. The V and J ends lost 5 bases and 4 bases, in that order; junction bases with no gene match: 10. CDR3 region: CASSPLPTGVYGYTF. CDR3 in DNA: TGTGCCAGCAGCCCACTACCCACAGGGGTCTATGGCTACACCTTC.

The chain has TRBV19 and TRBJ2-4; D gene unclear. The CDR3 loop spans 11 amino acids. The V and J ends lost 3 bases and 9 bases respectively, with 6 bases between them. Germline CDR1 is LNHDA and CDR2 is SQIVND (reference sequence). This CDR3 is CASSIFGIQYF. DNA of the CDR3: TGTGCCAGTAGTATTTTCGGCATTCAGTACTTC.

The chain is built from TRBV5-1 and TRBJ1-6; D not resolved. Germline CDR1 SGHRS, CDR2 YFSETQ. Trimming removed 5 bases from V and 8 bases from J, with 17 bases in between. The CDR3 is 15 amino acids. The CDR3 loop reads CASSRSEGSDSPLHF. DNA for the CDR3: TGCGCCAGCAGTCGTTCGGAGGGCTCTGATTCACCCCTCCACTTT.

This clone was observed a single time. The chain has TRBV6-1 and TRBJ2-7; D remains ambiguous. Per the germline V gene, CDR1 is MNHNS and CDR2 is SASEGT. V lost 1 base to trimming and J lost 2 bases, with 12 bases between them. The CDR3 sequence is 15 residues long. The CDR3 DNA reads TGTGCCAGCAGTGAAGGGATAGCAACCCCCTACGAGCAGTACTTC. Its translation: CASSEGIATPYEQYF.

The chain has TRBV18 and TRBJ1-2; 9 positions agree with TRBD1. CDR1 is KGHSH, CDR2 LQKENI, per germline. V lost 0 bases to trimming and J lost 6 bases; unmatched junction nucleotides: 5. The CDR3 is made up of 15 amino acids. CDR3 in amino acids: CASSPPSGQGNGYTF. In DNA, the CDR3 is TGTGCCAGCTCACCACCTTCAGGACAGGGGAATGGCTACACCTTC.

This chain links TRBV29-1 with TRBJ1-1, with D possibly matching TRBD1 (6 bases). The CDR3 totals 14 residues. V gave up 6 bases and J gave up 5 bases, with 19 bases separating them. Germline lookup yields CDR1 SQVTM and CDR2 ANQGSEA. The CDR3 loop reads CSVAGDTGSTEAFF. The DNA for the CDR3 is TGCAGCGTAGCCGGCGACACAGGGAGTACTGAAGCTTTCTTT.

J is TRBJ2-7 and V is TRBV5-1, with TRBD2 as a possible D gene (6 bases). The germline V and J ends were trimmed by 5 bases and 0 bases, with 27 bases remaining between them. Germline V gene lookup returns CDR1 SGHRS and CDR2 YFSETQ. CDR3 length: 19 residues. CDR3 region: CASSFAGTEGRFSSYEQYF. The DNA of the CDR3 is TGCGCCAGCAGTTTTGCGGGGACCGAAGGGAGATTTAGCTCCTACGAGCAGTACTTC.

V gene TRBV5-4 combines with J gene TRBJ2-1; 9 nucleotides match TRBD2. The V gene end was trimmed by 0 bases and the J gene end by 0 bases; junction bases not matched to a gene: 4. CDR1 is SGHNT and CDR2 is YYREEE in the germline V gene (reference sequence). This CDR3 spans 17 amino acids. CDR3 in amino acids: CASSLASGKSSYNEQFF. The CDR3 DNA sequence: TGTGCCAGCAGCTTGGCTAGCGGGAAAAGCTCCTACAATGAGCAGTTCTTC.

The chain carries TRBV25-1 and TRBJ2-3; a possible D gene is TRBD1 (5 bases). Germline CDR1 MGHDK, CDR2 SYGVNS. The CDR3 runs 15 residues. V dropped 7 bases and J dropped 2 bases, with 16 bases sitting between them. The CDR3 is CASKQTAIYTDTQYF. Here the CDR3 DNA reads TGTGCCAGCAAGCAGACAGCAATCTACACAGATACGCAGTATTTT.

This chain uses TRBV30 with TRBJ2-1, with 10 bases fitting TRBD2. V shed 6 bases and J 7 bases; nucleotides not matched to a gene: 6. Germline assignment: CDR1 GTSNPN and CDR2 SVGIG (reference sequence). The CDR3 extends over 13 amino acids. CDR3 sequence: CACPGTSVNEQFF. In nucleotides, the CDR3 is TGTGCCTGCCCCGGGACTAGCGTGAATGAGCAGTTCTTC.

The rearrangement joins TRBV5-1 to TRBJ2-5; TRBD2 aligns across 7 bases. Looked up from germline, CDR1 is SGHRS and CDR2 is YFSETQ. This CDR3 is 17 amino acids long. The V segment lost 6 bases and the J segment 5 bases; nucleotides outside the gene matches: 19. For the CDR3, the DNA is TGCGCCAGCAACCCGAGGGCGTCTGCGGGAGCCCCGGAGACCCAGTACTTC. Amino acid sequence: CASNPRASAGAPETQYF.